Presented here are 28 T cell receptor beta chains from one specimen sequenced in a study of vaccination and CD4 T cells after COVID-19. Treatment given: roughly 10-day PBMC culture with coronavirus spike peptide pools or control peptides (ViraFEST assay). Researchers used the Oncomine TCR Beta short-read assay to sequence DNA from cultured CD4+ T cells. MiXCR, applied by TCRdb to the PCR reads, yields one record per CDR3 protein. This table holds approximately 21,000 distinct CDR3 sequences, roughly 47% found once. These receptors' antigens are unknown. The sequenced sample consisted of CD4+ T cells from blood, cultured in vitro. These receptors were collected from a human donor who had recovered from COVID-19.

V is TRBV12-3 or TRBV12-4 and J is TRBJ1-1; D might be TRBD1 (6 bases). Trimming shortened V by 6 bases and J by 1 base, and 9 bases separated the two germline ends. This CDR3 has 13 residues. CDR3: CASRSTGNTEAFF. CDR3 sequence (DNA): TGTGCCAGCAGGTCGACAGGGAACACTGAAGCTTTCTTT.

V and J are TRBV20-1 and TRBJ1-2; D is perhaps TRBD1 (6 bases). There are 13 residues in the CDR3. From germline, CDR1 is DFQATT and CDR2 SNEGSKA (reference sequence). The V end lost 4 bases, the J end lost 8 bases, and 17 bases lay between the germline ends. The CDR3 DNA reads as TGCAGTGCTATGGAGTCGGGGGGCGGGGGCTACACCTTC. Its translation: CSAMESGGGGYTF.

The sample holds a few counts of this clonotype. V gene TRBV20-1 combines with J gene TRBJ1-1, with D possibly TRBD1 on 6 matching bases. CDR1 is DFQATT and CDR2 is SNEGSKA in the germline V gene (reference sequence). The CDR3 is made up of 15 amino acids. V dropped 5 bases and J dropped 3 bases, with 19 bases sitting between them. The CDR3 DNA sequence: TGCAGTGCTCCGGGAAACAGGGAATGGGACACTGAAGCTTTCTTT. This gives the protein CSAPGNREWDTEAFF.

This clonotype was found a few times. This rearrangement joins TRBV6-1 to TRBJ1-2; a possible D gene is TRBD1 (6 bases). From germline, CDR1 is MNHNS and CDR2 SASEGT. The length of the CDR3 is 14 residues. Trimming pared 7 bases from V and 3 bases from J, leaving 15 bases between. The DNA of the CDR3 is TGTGCCAGCACCTACGAGGGGGGTTACTATGGCTACACCTTC. Protein sequence: CASTYEGGYYGYTF.

This clonotype has only a few counts. The chain employs TRBV6-2 or TRBV6-3 and TRBJ2-4, with 7 bases aligning to TRBD2. The germline V gene has CDR1 MNHEY and CDR2 SVGEGT. The CDR3 is 15 amino acids. V was pared by 5 bases and J by 1 base, with 5 bases of the junction left unmatched. CDR3 coding DNA: TGTGCCAGCAGTAGCGCGGGGGTGGCCAAAAACATTCAGTACTTC. Its translation: CASSSAGVAKNIQYF.

The chain employs TRBV27 and TRBJ2-7, with 16 bases aligning to TRBD2. Trimming took 6 bases from V and 6 from J; bases not matched to a gene: 2. This CDR3 has 14 residues. Germline loops: CDR1 MNHEY, CDR2 SMNVEV (reference sequence). The DNA of the CDR3 is TGTGCCAGCAGGGGACTAGCGGGAGGGTTCGAGCAGTACTTC. Encoded protein: CASRGLAGGFEQYF.

V usage is TRBV5-1 and J usage is TRBJ1-2, with a tentative D call TRBD1 (5 bases). The germline CDR1 and CDR2 sequences are SGHRS and YFSETQ. The CDR3 spans 15 residues. The V and J ends lost 1 base and 2 bases respectively, with 12 bases between them. CDR3 protein: CASSLNGDGNYGYTF. The CDR3 DNA reads as TGCGCCAGCAGCTTGAATGGGGACGGGAACTATGGCTACACCTTC.

CDR3 sequence: CASSETRQTSYEQYF. The CDR3 DNA reads TGTGCCAGCAGTGAAACTCGACAGACTTCCTACGAGCAGTACTTC. J is TRBJ2-7 and V is TRBV2, with D maybe TRBD1 (5 bases). The CDR3 has 15 residues. The V gene's germline CDR1 is SNHLY and CDR2 FYNNEI. Trimming left V 2 bases short and J 1 base short, with 12 bases between.

For the CDR3, the DNA is TGTGCCAGCAGGTTCGACGCCTATGGCTACACCTTC. Its protein is CASRFDAYGYTF. This chain links TRBV6-2 or TRBV6-3 with TRBJ1-2; D remains unclear. The CDR3 has 12 amino acids. Trimming removed 6 bases at V and 4 bases at J, with 9 bases between. The germline V gene encodes CDR1 MNHEY and CDR2 SVGEGT.

V gene TRBV12-3 or TRBV12-4 combines with J gene TRBJ1-6; perhaps TRBD1 as D (6 bases). Trimming shortened V by 6 bases and J by 10 bases, and 13 bases separated the two germline ends. The CDR3 length is 13 residues. The CDR3 DNA sequence: TGTGCCAGCAGGCGAGCAGGGGACTCACCCCTCCACTTT. Protein product: CASRRAGDSPLHF.

The rearrangement joins TRBV29-1 to TRBJ1-2, with D tentatively TRBD1 (5 bases). This CDR3 is built from 18 residues. CDR1 SQVTM and CDR2 ANQGSEA come from the germline V gene. V was cut by 6 bases and J by 4 bases, with 30 bases left in between. Written as DNA, the CDR3 is TGCAGCGTCCCTCCTGATGAGGGGCGCGTAGGGACTACCTATGGCTACACCTTC. Its translation is CSVPPDEGRVGTTYGYTF.

The genes are TRBV6-5 and TRBJ2-7; TRBD1 might be the D (5 bases). V was trimmed by 2 bases and J by 5 bases, leaving 16 bases between them. Germline-derived CDR1 and CDR2 are MNHEY and SVGAGI. This CDR3 comprises 15 residues. The DNA of the CDR3 is TGTGCCAGCAGTTACAGTAGGGGCGCAAAAGACGAGCAGTACTTC. As protein: CASSYSRGAKDEQYF.

The CDR3 here is CASGRTEQEAFF. CDR3 sequence (DNA): TGTGCCAGCGGCCGAACAGAACAAGAAGCTTTCTTT. The rearrangement joins TRBV6-1 to TRBJ1-1; D is unresolved. Germline-derived CDR1 and CDR2 are MNHNS and SASEGT. The V end was cut by 8 bases, the J end by 8 bases, with 15 bases between. The CDR3 length is 12 residues.

The V and J genes are TRBV20-1 and TRBJ2-3; TRBD2 agrees at 13 bases. Per germline, CDR1 DFQATT and CDR2 SNEGSKA (reference sequence). J gave up 5 bases and V 0 bases, and 5 bases lay outside the gene matches. The CDR3 consists of 16 residues. The CDR3, as DNA: TGCAGTGCTAGAGAGTTCCGACTAGCGGGAGGAGATACGCAGTATTTT. It specifies CSAREFRLAGGDTQYF.

This clonotype was counted between two and nine times. The rearrangement links TRBV19 to TRBJ1-1, with D hard to call. The CDR3 sequence is 16 residues long. The V gene's germline CDR1 is LNHDA and CDR2 SQIVND (reference sequence). With 4 bases removed from V and 1 base from J, the gap between germline ends came to 16 bases. The CDR3 reads CASSTSQRLPNTEAFF. The CDR3 DNA follows: TGTGCCAGTAGTACCTCCCAGCGGTTGCCGAACACTGAAGCTTTCTTT.

V usage is TRBV7-6 and J usage is TRBJ2-3, with 7 bases identical to TRBD2. V lost 1 base to trimming and J lost 4 bases; unmatched junction nucleotides: 2. This CDR3 spans 14 amino acids. CDR1 is SGHVS, CDR2 FNYEAQ, per germline. The CDR3 spells CASSLGLASDTQYF. The CDR3 DNA is TGTGCCAGCAGCTTAGGACTAGCTTCAGATACGCAGTATTTT. The full variable domain, completed using reference TRBV7-6 and TRBJ2-3, is GAGVSQSPRYKVTKRGQDVALRCDPISGHVSLYWYRQALGQGPEFLTYFNYEAQQDKSGLPNDRFSAERPEGSISTLTIQRTEQRDSAMYRCASSLGLASDTQYFGPGTRLTVL.

The chain recombines TRBV20-1 with TRBJ2-7; tentative D call: TRBD1 (5 bases). Between the trimmed V and J ends, which lost 1 base and 4 bases, there was a span of 14 bases. The V gene's germline CDR1 is DFQATT and CDR2 SNEGSKA (reference sequence). The CDR3 has 14 residues. CDR3 nucleotide sequence: TGCAGTGCTAGAGTCCATGGACAATATTACGAGCAGTACTTC. Translating it yields CSARVHGQYYEQYF.

This clonotype was seen a handful of times. This chain links TRBV20-1 with TRBJ1-6, with D possibly matching TRBD1 (6 bases). CDR1 and CDR2 from the germline V gene are DFQATT and SNEGSKA (reference sequence). The CDR3 consists of 13 residues. With 6 bases removed from V and 7 bases from J, the gap between germline ends came to 13 bases. CDR3 sequence (DNA): TGCAGTGCACTCCGGGACACCAATTCACCCCTCCACTTT. Translating it yields CSALRDTNSPLHF.

The chain couples TRBV5-1 to TRBJ2-5, with TRBD2 matching over 14 bases. The CDR3 is 16 residues long. The J segment lost 1 base and the V segment lost 4 bases, leaving 3 bases of the junction unmatched. The germline V gene encodes CDR1 SGHRS and CDR2 YFSETQ. The DNA of the CDR3 is TGCGCCAGCAGCACTGGGACTAGCGGGAGCCAAGAGACCCAGTACTTC. It specifies CASSTGTSGSQETQYF.

This clonotype occurred once. This chain links TRBV6-5 with TRBJ2-2, with D possibly TRBD2 on 5 matching bases. V lost 0 bases and J 7 bases, leaving 12 bases between the germline ends. Germline V gene lookup returns CDR1 MNHEY and CDR2 SVGAGI. This CDR3 contains 15 residues. CDR3 region: CASSYSWEPVGELFF. CDR3 bases: TGTGCCAGCAGTTACTCGTGGGAGCCAGTCGGGGAGCTGTTTTTT.

In its sample, this clonotype was seen a few times. J is TRBJ1-5 and V is TRBV2; D unclear. Trimming shortened V by 7 bases and J by 0 bases, and 7 bases separated the two germline ends. The CDR3 is 13 amino acids. Germline lookup yields CDR1 SNHLY and CDR2 FYNNEI. The CDR3 DNA reads TGTGCCAGCAACTGGGATAGCAATCAGCCCCAGCATTTT. This gives the protein CASNWDSNQPQHF.

The CDR3 is CSARDMGGLPSYEQYF. Written as DNA, the CDR3 is TGCAGTGCTAGAGATATGGGCGGACTACCTTCCTACGAGCAGTACTTC. This chain joins TRBV20-1 and TRBJ2-7, with a possible D match to TRBD2 (6 bases). V was trimmed by 0 bases and J by 1 base, leaving 16 bases between them. Looked up from germline, CDR1 is DFQATT and CDR2 is SNEGSKA (reference sequence). The CDR3 has 16 amino acids.

The chain joins TRBV10-3 to TRBJ2-5, with D possibly matching TRBD2 (6 bases). The CDR3 runs to 14 residues. The V and J ends lost 3 bases and 5 bases respectively, with 13 bases between them. Germline CDR1 and CDR2: ENHRY and SYGVKD. CDR3 region: CAISDDGGTETQYF. CDR3 in DNA: TGTGCCATCAGTGACGATGGGGGGACGGAGACCCAGTACTTC.

V gene TRBV18 combines with J gene TRBJ1-2; D unclear. The CDR3 totals 13 residues. Trimming stripped 1 base from V and 4 bases from J, with 7 bases between. Germline CDR1 reads KGHSH; CDR2 reads LQKENI. The CDR3 DNA sequence: TGTGCCAGCTCACCACGGGAGACCTATGGCTACACCTTC. It translates to CASSPRETYGYTF.

This clonotype was detected a few times. This chain joins TRBV20-1 and TRBJ1-1; possibly TRBD1 for D (5 bases). The germline V gene has CDR1 DFQATT and CDR2 SNEGSKA (reference sequence). The CDR3 is made up of 15 amino acids. The V end was cut by 6 bases, the J end by 3 bases, with 20 bases between. The CDR3 nucleotides are TGCAGTGCACGTAGATCAGGGACGATTGACACTGAAGCTTTCTTT. This sequence encodes CSARRSGTIDTEAFF.

CDR3 sequence: CSARERAGGHGELFF. CDR3 sequence (DNA): TGCAGTGCTAGAGAACGGGCGGGGGGTCACGGGGAGCTGTTTTTT. The rearrangement joins TRBV20-1 to TRBJ2-2, with 8 bases aligning to TRBD2. Per germline, CDR1 DFQATT and CDR2 SNEGSKA (reference sequence). The CDR3 is 15 residues long. V lost 0 bases, J lost 7 bases, and 7 bases stayed unmatched.

This clonotype was recorded only once. This rearrangement joins TRBV21-1 to TRBJ2-7; the table calls TRBD2, which could not be checked here. TRBV21-1 has pseudogene status. CDR3 length: 16 amino acids. CDR3 DNA sequence: TGTGCCAGCAGCACCCGTAATTCCAGCGGGACCTACGAGCAGTACTTC. As protein: CASSTRNSSGTYEQYF.

This clonotype was detected only once. The rearrangement joins TRBV30 to TRBJ1-1; D may be TRBD1 (6 bases). This CDR3 has 15 residues. Germline CDR1 reads GTSNPN; CDR2 reads SVGIG (reference sequence). The V and J ends lost 4 bases and 5 bases respectively, with 20 bases between them. The CDR3 region has the DNA TGTGCCTGGAAGAGGGGAGACAGGCGTGAAACTGAAGCTTTCTTT. Its protein product is CAWKRGDRRETEAFF.